This TCR beta chain was found in a study of T cell repertoires in cytomegalovirus infection. This clonotype was seen a handful of times. TCRdb redid the calling of the reads with MiXCR, one entry per CDR3 protein. The table includes 300,000 to 400,000 distinct CDR3 sequences, over 7.5% detected once. Per the germline V gene, CDR1 is SGHVS and CDR2 is FNYEAQ. The CDR3 covers 16 residues. V shed 2 bases and J 1 base; nucleotides not matched to a gene: 4. This receptor was obtained from a human donor in good health (CMV status not recorded). Some clones in this sample may be carry-over from other donors' samples. The chain combines TRBV7-6 with TRBJ2-2; 7 nucleotides match TRBD2. Input material: PBMCs. CDR3 in DNA: TGTGCCAGCAGCTTATGGCTAGCGGAGAACACCGGGGAGCTGTTTTTT. Residues: CASSLWLAENTGELFF.